This T cell receptor (beta chain) derives from a study of CD4 and CD8 cells across lung adenocarcinoma regions. Localized lung adenocarcinoma, a non-small cell lung cancer, affected the donors. TCRdb itself ran the PCR reads through MiXCR, one entry per CDR3 protein. Seen here are some 8,400 distinct CDR3 sequences, about 56% observed once, and the top ten hold 20%. This clonotype is deemed medium-sized (0.01 to 0.1%). The CDR3 has 15 amino acids. With V trimmed by 0 bases and J by 6 bases, 6 bases remained unmatched. Germline assignment: CDR1 MNHEY and CDR2 SVGAGI. The rearrangement joins TRBV6-5 to TRBJ2-3; 7 positions agree with TRBD2. Sequenced input: CD8+ T cells from the center of a lung tumor. This sequence was found in a female donor with lung adenocarcinoma. The CD4 and CD8 labels of this study may be unreliable. CDR3 sequence: CASSYSFRGGDTQYF. The CDR3 DNA follows: TGTGCCAGCAGTTACTCATTCCGGGGAGGGGATACGCAGTATTTT.